These 14 T cell receptor beta chains came from one sample sequenced in a study of OX40 agonist ivuxolimab in advanced cancers. Sequenced by immunoSEQ multiplex PCR; TCRdb stores in-frame clones only, minus some. The sample has 83,000 or so clones; around 84% are singletons. The starting material was CD4+ or CD8+ T cells sorted from blood, obtained in a trial of the OX40 agonist ivuxolimab. The receptors were gathered from an adult with an advanced solid tumor such as melanoma, head and neck, liver or kidney cancer.

The chain recombines TRBV28 with TRBJ2-2, with TRBD2 identical over 8 bases. Trimming took 3 bases from V and 6 from J; bases not matched to a gene: 6. Per germline, CDR1 MDHEN and CDR2 SYDVKM. The CDR3 is 15 residues long. The CDR3 DNA is TGTGCCAGCAGTTTTCTCGCGGGGGGCTCCGGGGAGCTGTTTTTT. Protein sequence: CASSFLAGGSGELFF.

The rearrangement links TRBV9 to TRBJ2-1; TRBD2 is a possible D gene (6 bases). Trimming took 2 bases from V and 5 from J, leaving 11 bases between them. The CDR3 has 14 amino acids. CDR1 and CDR2 from the germline V gene are SGDLS and YYNGEE. The DNA for the CDR3 is TGTGCCAGCAGCGTCGATCCGGGGGACAATGAGCAGTTCTTC. Translating gives CASSVDPGDNEQFF.

The V gene is TRBV28, the J gene TRBJ2-7; TRBD2 agrees at 8 bases. The length of the CDR3 is 18 residues. With V trimmed by 3 bases and J by 6 bases, 19 bases remained unmatched. The germline gives CDR1 MDHEN, CDR2 SYDVKM. As DNA, the CDR3 is TGTGCCAGCAGTTTCCTGTTCCTTTCCGGGGGGGCGGCCACCGAGCAGTACTTC. It encodes CASSFLFLSGGAATEQYF. The full variable domain, with the rest looked up from reference TRBV28 and TRBJ2-7, is DVKVTQSSRYLVKRTGEKVFLECVQDMDHENMFWYRQDPGLGLRLIYFSYDVKMKEKGDIPEGYSVSREKKERFSLILESASTNQTSMYLCASSFLFLSGGAATEQYFGPGTRLTVT.

The chain has TRBV6-5 and TRBJ1-2; 10 nucleotides agree with TRBD1. Germline assignment: CDR1 MNHEY and CDR2 SVGAGI. V trimming: 6 bases; J trimming: 4 bases; junction bases outside the gene matches: 5. The length of the CDR3 is 14 residues. This chain's CDR3 is CASRRQGAGYGYTF. The DNA for the CDR3 is TGTGCCAGCAGGCGACAGGGGGCCGGCTATGGCTACACCTTC.

The J gene is TRBJ1-1, the V gene TRBV7-9; D not resolved. CDR3 length: 13 amino acids. V was clipped by 5 bases and J by 0 bases, with 7 bases between them. CDR1 and CDR2 from the germline V gene are SEHNR and FQNEAQ (reference sequence). The CDR3 protein is CASSVWMNTEAFF. CDR3 coding DNA: TGTGCCAGCAGCGTCTGGATGAACACTGAAGCTTTCTTT.

This clone was observed a single time. The chain combines TRBV14 with TRBJ1-5; the D gene is possibly TRBD1 (5 bases). The CDR3 sequence is 13 residues long. In germline, CDR1 is SGHDN, CDR2 FVKESK. Trimming stripped 6 bases from V and 5 bases from J, with 11 bases between. The CDR3 nucleotides read TGTGCCAGCAGTAAGGGACTGGATCAGCCCCAGCATTTT. Its translation is CASSKGLDQPQHF.

This chain joins TRBV30 and TRBJ1-3, with D maybe TRBD1 (5 bases). The CDR3 spans 16 residues. The V gene's germline CDR1 is GTSNPN and CDR2 SVGIG (reference sequence). V dropped 2 bases and J dropped 3 bases, with 17 bases sitting between them. The CDR3 region has the DNA TGTGCCTGGAGTTCCCGGACATGGCGAATTGGAAACACCATATATTTT. This encodes CAWSSRTWRIGNTIYF. The whole variable domain, filled in from reference TRBV30 and TRBJ1-3, reads SQTIHQWPATLVQPVGSPLSLECTVEGTSNPNLYWYRQAAGRGLQLLFYSVGIGQISSEVPQNLSASRPQDRQFILSSKKLLLSDSGFYLCAWSSRTWRIGNTIYFGEGSWLTVV.

This clone has a handful of counts. The chain uses TRBV19 and TRBJ2-5, with D hard to call. Germline CDR1 LNHDA, CDR2 SQIVND (reference sequence). This CDR3 has 14 residues. Trimming removed 3 bases from V and 0 bases from J, with 8 bases in between. The CDR3 DNA sequence: TGTGCCAGTAGTATTCACGCGGACCAAGAGACCCAGTACTTC. It is translated as CASSIHADQETQYF.

J is TRBJ1-2 and V is TRBV28; the D gene is possibly TRBD1 (6 bases). CDR1 is MDHEN and CDR2 is SYDVKM in the germline V gene. The CDR3 length is 16 residues. V gave up 6 bases and J gave up 5 bases, with 22 bases separating them. The CDR3 sequence: CASSHDTGPKSYGYTF. CDR3 nucleotides: TGTGCCAGCAGCCACGATACAGGGCCCAAATCTTATGGCTACACCTTC.

The rearrangement uses TRBV7-3 and TRBJ1-1; a possible D gene is TRBD1 (5 bases). Germline values: CDR1 SGHTA, CDR2 FQGTGA. The CDR3 loop spans 14 amino acids. V was cut by 2 bases and J by 1 base, with 8 bases left in between. The CDR3, as DNA: TGTGCCAGCAGCTTATATGGACAGAACACTGAAGCTTTCTTT. It codes for CASSLYGQNTEAFF. Supplemented by reference TRBV7-3 and TRBJ1-1, the full variable domain reads GAGVSQTPSNKVTEKGKYVELRCDPISGHTALYWYRQSLGQGPEFLIYFQGTGAADDSGLPNDRFFAVRPEGSVSTLKIQRTERGDSAVYLCASSLYGQNTEAFFGQGTRLTVV.

The V and J genes are TRBV7-9 and TRBJ1-1; D not certain. The CDR3 is 13 residues long. V was trimmed by 2 bases and J by 2 bases, leaving 6 bases between them. The germline V gene encodes CDR1 SEHNR and CDR2 FQNEAQ (reference sequence). This CDR3 reads CASSLSANTEAFF. CDR3 coding DNA: TGTGCCAGCAGCTTATCCGCCAACACTGAAGCTTTCTTT.

This clone was counted a few times. The chain links TRBV7-6 to TRBJ2-5, with 8 bases that match TRBD1. This CDR3 spans 19 amino acids. The ends lost 2 bases at V and 4 bases at J; junction bases unmatched: 18. Germline assignment: CDR1 SGHVS and CDR2 FNYEAQ. The CDR3 sequence: CASSLFAPVGQGGRETQYF. The CDR3, as DNA: TGTGCCAGCAGCTTATTTGCTCCGGTCGGACAGGGCGGGCGAGAGACCCAGTACTTC.

The chain combines TRBV4-1 with TRBJ1-2; D uncertain. Germline V CDR1 and CDR2: MGHRA, YSYEKL. The V end was cut by 2 bases, the J end by 5 bases, with 27 bases between. The CDR3 consists of 19 residues. CDR3 bases: TGCGCCAGCAGCCAAAACATACCGGCTTCCACTCGAGGTTGGTATGGCTACACCTTC. Translated, it gives CASSQNIPASTRGWYGYTF.

The V call is TRBV30, the J call TRBJ1-4; 8 nucleotides line up with TRBD1. J gave up 8 bases and V 0 bases, and 8 bases lay outside the gene matches. The CDR3 is 15 amino acids. The germline V gene has CDR1 GTSNPN and CDR2 SVGIG (reference sequence). The CDR3 DNA is TGTGCCTGGAGTGTCATGACAGGGGAAGAAGAAAAACTGTTTTTT. Protein product: CAWSVMTGEEEKLFF.